Following are 32 T cell receptor beta chains from one sample sequenced in a study of blood T cell repertoires in COVID-19. Generated by immunoSEQ multiplex PCR, the TCRdb table keeps only in-frame clones and is missing some. This repertoire shows 200,000 to 250,000 clones, 86% found once; its top ten account for less than 4.5%. The source material was PBMCs or T cells enriched from blood (not recorded which). The source of these receptors is a woman aged 35 to 49 with acute COVID-19.

This clone was seen a single time. V gene TRBV2 combines with J gene TRBJ1-2, with a possible D match to TRBD1 (6 bases). Trimming removed 2 bases at V and 3 bases at J, with 13 bases between. This CDR3 comprises 15 residues. Germline V gives CDR1 SNHLY, CDR2 FYNNEI. CDR3 loop: CASSEYRDTYYGYTF. The CDR3 DNA reads as TGTGCCAGCAGTGAATACCGGGACACTTACTATGGCTACACCTTC.

The CDR3 region has the DNA TGTGCCAGCTCACCACTCTCAGACAGGAGCTCTGGAAACACCATATATTTT. This codes for CASSPLSDRSSGNTIYF. The chain has TRBV18 and TRBJ1-3, with a possible D match to TRBD1 (6 bases). V shed 1 base and J shed 0 bases, with 13 bases lying between them. The CDR3 spans 17 residues. Germline lookup yields CDR1 KGHSH and CDR2 LQKENI.

This chain connects TRBV5-1 to TRBJ2-2; 9 nucleotides match TRBD1. V shed 0 bases and J 5 bases; nucleotides not matched to a gene: 11. The CDR3 has 18 amino acids. Germline V gene data show CDR1 as SGHRS and CDR2 as YFSETQ. The CDR3 DNA sequence: TGCGCCAGCAGCTTGGCGTCAACAGGGGGCGGGAGAACCGGGGAGCTGTTTTTT. As protein: CASSLASTGGGRTGELFF. Variable domain in full (rest from reference TRBV5-1 and TRBJ2-2): KAGVTQTPRYLIKTRGQQVTLSCSPISGHRSVSWYQQTPGQGLQFLFEYFSETQRNKGNFPGRFSGRQFSNSRSEMNVSTLELGDSALYLCASSLASTGGGRTGELFFGEGSRLTVL.

The chain combines TRBV5-8 with TRBJ1-1; 10 bases are a match to TRBD1. V shed 4 bases, J shed 1 base, and the junction held 7 bases outside the gene matches. The CDR3 is 16 amino acids. The germline gives CDR1 SGHTS, CDR2 YDEGEE. This CDR3 is CASSPGTGASNTEAFF. The CDR3 nucleotides read TGTGCCAGCAGCCCCGGGACAGGGGCTTCGAACACTGAAGCTTTCTTT.

The sample holds one count of this clone. The chain recombines TRBV13 with TRBJ1-2; no reliable D call. The ends were cut back, 5 bases at V and 0 bases at J, with 13 bases in the middle. The CDR3 covers 15 residues. Germline assignment: CDR1 PRHDT and CDR2 FYEKMQ (reference sequence). CDR3 in amino acids: CASSRARGANYGYTF. In nucleotides, the CDR3 is TGTGCCAGCAGCCGGGCCCGGGGAGCTAACTATGGCTACACCTTC. Full variable domain (missing parts from reference TRBV13 and TRBJ1-2): AAGVIQSPRHLIKEKRETATLKCYPIPRHDTVYWYQQGPGQDPQFLISFYEKMQSDKGSIPDRFSAQQFSDYHSELNMSSLELGDSALYFCASSRARGANYGYTFGSGTRLTVV.

The table lists this clone with a few counts. This CDR3 is CSASLQRQVRDTEAFF. In nucleotides, the CDR3 is TGCAGTGCTAGTTTGCAAAGACAGGTGAGGGACACTGAAGCTTTCTTT. The chain joins TRBV20-1 to TRBJ1-1; the D gene is possibly TRBD1 (6 bases). The CDR3 covers 16 residues. Trimming took off 3 bases at V and 3 bases at J, with 20 bases between the two ends. The germline CDR1 and CDR2 sequences are DFQATT and SNEGSKA (reference sequence).

This clone was recorded once. V and J are TRBV6-6 and TRBJ1-5; TRBD1 might be the D (5 bases). The V end lost 2 bases, the J end lost 7 bases, and 15 bases lay between the germline ends. The CDR3 runs 15 residues. Germline V CDR1 and CDR2: MNHNY, SVGAGI (reference sequence). The CDR3 sequence is CASSYGQGLGQPQHF. In DNA, the CDR3 is TGTGCCAGCAGTTACGGTCAGGGCCTTGGACAGCCCCAGCATTTT.

This chain joins TRBV2 and TRBJ1-4; D ambiguous. CDR1 is SNHLY, CDR2 FYNNEI, per germline. CDR3 length equals 16 residues. V lost 3 bases and J 0 bases, leaving 11 bases between the germline ends. This CDR3 reads CASSDMSTATNEKLFF. The CDR3 region has the DNA TGTGCCAGCAGTGATATGAGTACAGCAACTAATGAAAAACTGTTTTTT.

V gene TRBV27 combines with J gene TRBJ2-4; D is perhaps TRBD1 (6 bases). Between the trimmed V and J ends, which lost 2 bases and 0 bases, there was a span of 11 bases. The CDR3 spans 16 residues. Germline V gene sequence: CDR1 MNHEY, CDR2 SMNVEV (reference sequence). The DNA of the CDR3 is TGTGCCAGCAGTTTAGGGGGCGGATTAGCCAAAAACATTCAGTACTTC. Its translation is CASSLGGGLAKNIQYF.

The V and J genes are TRBV6-2 or TRBV6-3 and TRBJ1-5; 8 bases line up with TRBD1. From germline, CDR1 is MNHEY and CDR2 SVGEGT. The CDR3 contains 15 residues. V lost 2 bases and J lost 7; bases outside the gene matches: 7. CDR3 bases: TGTGCCAGCAGTTACCCACAGGGGGTAAAGCAGCCCCAGCATTTT. The encoded protein is CASSYPQGVKQPQHF.

V gene TRBV4-1 combines with J gene TRBJ1-4; TRBD1 is a possible D gene (6 bases). Germline V gives CDR1 MGHRA, CDR2 YSYEKL. V shed 3 bases and J shed 5 bases, with 10 bases lying between them. CDR3 size: 14 residues. The CDR3 nucleotides are TGCGCCAGCAGCCAGAGGGGGGGGAATGAAAAACTGTTTTTT. It is translated as CASSQRGGNEKLFF.

The gene calls are TRBV28 and TRBJ1-3; tentative D call: TRBD1 (5 bases). CDR1 and CDR2 from the germline V gene are MDHEN and SYDVKM. V was shortened by 3 bases and J by 2 bases, with 8 bases between the two germline ends. This CDR3 is built from 14 residues. Written as DNA, the CDR3 is TGTGCCAGCAGTTTGCAGGGTACTGGAAACACCATATATTTT. Its protein product is CASSLQGTGNTIYF.

The chain carries TRBV14 and TRBJ1-1; D call uncertain. Germline V gene sequence: CDR1 SGHDN, CDR2 FVKESK. The CDR3 is made up of 12 amino acids. V was trimmed by 4 bases and J by 3 bases, leaving 6 bases between them. Here the CDR3 reads CASSLFDTEAFF. In DNA, the CDR3 is TGTGCCAGCAGCCTTTTCGACACTGAAGCTTTCTTT.

The J gene is TRBJ1-6, the V gene TRBV9, with D possibly TRBD1 on 5 matching bases. Trimming removed 0 bases from V and 5 bases from J, with 9 bases in between. CDR1 is SGDLS, CDR2 YYNGEE, per germline. This CDR3 contains 15 residues. CDR3 residues: CASSVAIQDNSPLHF. CDR3 sequence (DNA): TGTGCCAGCAGCGTAGCTATACAGGATAATTCACCCCTCCACTTT.

The V call is TRBV5-4, the J call TRBJ2-1; 8 bases line up with TRBD2. This CDR3 comprises 17 residues. The V segment lost 0 bases and the J segment 1 base; nucleotides outside the gene matches: 6. Per the germline V gene, CDR1 is SGHNT and CDR2 is YYREEE (reference sequence). The CDR3 here is CASSLVRGAESYNEQFF. The CDR3 DNA reads as TGTGCCAGCAGCTTGGTGCGGGGGGCTGAGTCCTACAATGAGCAGTTCTTC.

The chain combines TRBV29-1 with TRBJ1-2, with a tentative D call TRBD1 (5 bases). V was pared by 7 bases and J by 7 bases, with 19 bases between. This CDR3 is built from 13 residues. Germline CDR1 and CDR2: SQVTM and ANQGSEA. In nucleotides, the CDR3 is TGCAGCGCTGAGAACCAGGGTGCCCCTGGCTACACCTTC. Translated, it gives CSAENQGAPGYTF. The variable domain in full, completed from reference TRBV29-1 and TRBJ1-2, reads SAVISQKPSRDICQRGTSLTIQCQVDSQVTMMFWYRQQPGQSLTLIATANQGSEATYESGFVIDKFPISRPNLTFSTLTVSNMSPEDSSIYLCSAENQGAPGYTFGSGTRLTVV.

The rearrangement joins TRBV27 to TRBJ1-1; 7 bases fit TRBD1. The length of the CDR3 is 15 residues. The V gene end was trimmed by 6 bases and the J gene end by 5 bases; junction bases not matched to a gene: 12. Germline V lookup: CDR1 MNHEY, CDR2 SMNVEV (reference sequence). CDR3 residues: CASSRDRVGVTEAFF. CDR3 nucleotides: TGTGCCAGCAGCCGTGACAGGGTGGGGGTAACTGAAGCTTTCTTT.

Note on this clone: Other nucleotide sequences in the sample specify the same CDR3. This chain joins TRBV27 and TRBJ1-2, with 10 bases identical to TRBD1. The CDR3 runs 13 residues. V shed 6 bases and J 4 bases; nucleotides not matched to a gene: 2. Germline CDR1 MNHEY, CDR2 SMNVEV (reference sequence). Written as DNA, the CDR3 is TGTGCCAGCAGAAGGACAGGGGGCTATGGCTACACCTTC. Translation: CASRRTGGYGYTF.

This chain joins TRBV2 and TRBJ2-1; TRBD2 agrees at 9 bases. Losses at the gene ends were 5 bases for V and 4 bases for J; bases not matched to a gene: 9. Germline V gene lookup returns CDR1 SNHLY and CDR2 FYNNEI. The CDR3 has 16 amino acids. The CDR3 DNA reads TGTGCCAGCAGTCCTCATAGCGGGGGATCATACAATGAGCAGTTCTTC. It codes for CASSPHSGGSYNEQFF.

On this clone: Different DNA sequences within this sample yield the same CDR3. The gene calls are TRBV18 and TRBJ1-1; maybe TRBD1 (5 bases). With 3 bases removed from V and 1 base from J, the gap between germline ends came to 9 bases. The germline V gene encodes CDR1 KGHSH and CDR2 LQKENI. This CDR3 has 14 amino acids. The CDR3 here is CASSPLDRNTEAFF. The CDR3 DNA reads as TGTGCCAGCTCACCGCTAGACAGGAACACTGAAGCTTTCTTT.

This clone was observed once. The chain couples TRBV9 to TRBJ2-2, with TRBD1 identical over 10 bases. The CDR3 is 14 amino acids. Germline CDR1 is SGDLS and CDR2 is YYNGEE. V shed 3 bases, J shed 8 bases, and the junction held 4 bases outside the gene matches. The CDR3 sequence is CASSETGGLGELFF. The CDR3 DNA reads TGTGCCAGCAGCGAGACAGGGGGCCTAGGGGAGCTGTTTTTT. Using reference TRBV9 and TRBJ2-2 for the parts outside the CDR3, the full variable domain is DSGVTQTPKHLITATGQRVTLRCSPRSGDLSVYWYQQSLDQGLQFLIQYYNGEERAKGNILERFSAQQFPDLHSELNLSSLELGDSALYFCASSETGGLGELFFGEGSRLTVL.

The chain combines TRBV19 with TRBJ1-1, with TRBD1 identical over 7 bases. V was pared by 5 bases and J by 8 bases, with 14 bases of the junction left unmatched. Germline V gene data show CDR1 as LNHDA and CDR2 as SQIVND (reference sequence). The CDR3 sequence is 15 residues long. The CDR3 DNA sequence: TGTGCCAGTAGTCGGGGTAAAATAAGGGGGCAAGAAGCTTTCTTT. Translating gives CASSRGKIRGQEAFF.

This chain joins TRBV6-1 and TRBJ2-1; TRBD2 aligns across 10 bases. Germline CDR1 MNHNS, CDR2 SASEGT. The CDR3 covers 14 residues. Unmatched junction bases numbered 2, after V lost 3 bases and J lost 6 bases. CDR3 sequence (DNA): TGTGCCAGCAGTGAGGGACTAGCGATCAATGAGCAGTTCTTC. Its translation is CASSEGLAINEQFF.

The chain employs TRBV18 and TRBJ1-1; perhaps TRBD1 as D (5 bases). Germline V lookup: CDR1 KGHSH, CDR2 LQKENI. This CDR3 comprises 15 residues. V lost 3 bases to trimming and J lost 5 bases, with 16 bases between them. The DNA for the CDR3 is TGTGCCAGCTCACCTGGGACTGGGCCATGGACTGAAGCTTTCTTT. Translation gives CASSPGTGPWTEAFF.

This sequence joins TRBV2 and TRBJ2-1; 8 bases are a match to TRBD2. Germline loops: CDR1 SNHLY, CDR2 FYNNEI. Losses at the gene ends were 10 bases for V and 6 bases for J; bases not matched to a gene: 11. There are 14 residues in the CDR3. The CDR3 DNA is TGTGCCACGCGGGCGGGGGGCCAGGCCAATGAGCAGTTCTTC. Amino acid sequence: CATRAGGQANEQFF.

This clone was detected once. The chain combines TRBV7-2 with TRBJ2-7; D might be TRBD1 (5 bases). The CDR3 is 13 amino acids. Germline CDR1 reads SGHTA; CDR2 reads FQGNSA. V lost 2 bases, J lost 3 bases, and 8 bases lay in between. The chain's CDR3 is CASSLTRDYEQYF. The CDR3 DNA sequence: TGTGCCAGCAGCTTAACCAGGGACTACGAGCAGTACTTC.

This sequence joins TRBV4-3 and TRBJ1-6; D is unresolved. The V and J ends lost 0 bases and 9 bases respectively, with 9 bases between them. Per the germline V gene, CDR1 is LGHNA and CDR2 is YSLEER. The CDR3 runs 14 residues. CDR3 sequence reads: CASSQDTLTSPLHF. The DNA for the CDR3 is TGCGCCAGCAGCCAAGATACTCTTACTTCACCCCTCCACTTT.

The chain couples TRBV15 to TRBJ1-1, with TRBD1 identical over 10 bases. Per germline, CDR1 LNHNV and CDR2 YYDKDF (reference sequence). This CDR3 region has 16 residues. V shed 0 bases, J shed 1 base, and the junction held 2 bases outside the gene matches. The CDR3 DNA reads TGTGCCACCAGCAGAGATCGGACAGGGGGGAACACTGAAGCTTTCTTT. Translation gives CATSRDRTGGNTEAFF.

This chain connects TRBV19 to TRBJ1-1; 7 bases line up with TRBD1. CDR1 LNHDA and CDR2 SQIVND come from the germline V gene (reference sequence). V lost 6 bases and J lost 3; bases outside the gene matches: 10. CDR3 length: 15 residues. The CDR3: CASRSRQGVDTEAFF. For the CDR3, the DNA is TGTGCCAGTAGGAGTCGACAGGGAGTTGACACTGAAGCTTTCTTT.

The chain joins TRBV6-4 to TRBJ2-1; TRBD2 matches at 10 bases. Trimming removed 5 bases from V and 5 bases from J; junction bases left unmatched: 3. The CDR3 totals 14 residues. CDR1 is MRHNA and CDR2 is SNTAGT in the germline V gene. The CDR3 is CASSYSGGNNEQFF. The CDR3 region has the DNA TGTGCCAGCAGTTATAGCGGGGGGAACAATGAGCAGTTCTTC.

The chain has TRBV6-5 and TRBJ1-2; no reliable D call. The germline V gene encodes CDR1 MNHEY and CDR2 SVGAGI. The CDR3 runs 13 residues. Trimming removed 2 bases at V and 3 bases at J, with 7 bases between. The chain's CDR3 is CASSYGRDYGYTF. DNA of the CDR3: TGTGCCAGCAGTTACGGCCGTGACTATGGCTACACCTTC.

The CDR3 DNA is TGTGCCAGCTCCGAGCCCCTAGTTAGCAATCAGCCCCAGCATTTT. Translated: CASSEPLVSNQPQHF. The chain employs TRBV2 and TRBJ1-5; D not resolved. CDR1 SNHLY and CDR2 FYNNEI come from the germline V gene. V was trimmed by 8 bases and J by 0 bases, leaving 14 bases between them. The length of the CDR3 is 15 residues.